The rows below give T cell receptor beta chains drawn from one sample of a study of blood T cell repertoires in COVID-19. Sequencing was performed with immunoSEQ multiplex PCR; in TCRdb, only in-frame clones are kept and a portion is missing. The table has about 160,000 clones, roughly 88% seen once; the top ten hold 6.9%. The specimen was peripheral blood. The receptors here all came from a man older than 75 with COVID-19, enrolled during active disease. CDR3s include the opening cysteine and the closing phenylalanine or tryptophan. The D gene is left open where the match is weak. Only part of the rows carry a size: once, few, many, or a class if the clone is expanded.

>TRBV28|-|TRBD1|TRBJ1-2
TGTGCCAGCAGTTTAATGACAGGGATCTATGGCTACACCTTC
CASSLMTGIYGYTF
>TRBV6-5|few|-|TRBJ1-5
TGTGCCAGCAGTTACCGGGAGGGCAATCAGCCCCAGCATTTT
CASSYREGNQPQHF
>TRBV12-3/TRBV12-4|-|-|TRBJ1-2
TGTGCCAGCAGAGACACGAACTATGGCTACACCTTC
CASRDTNYGYTF
>TRBV20-1|-|TRBD1|TRBJ1-5
TGCAGTGCTATAGGGGGCCTCTCCCAGCATTTT
CSAIGGLSQHF
>TRBV24-1|-|-|TRBJ1-5
TGTGCCACCAGTGGGGGGGGGCGCGGTAGCAATCAGCCCCAGCATTTT
CATSGGGRGSNQPQHF
>TRBV10-2|-|TRBD1|TRBJ2-6
TGCGCCAGCGGCAGGGACAGGGCAACTGGGGCCAACGTCCTGACTTTC
CASGRDRATGANVLTF
>TRBV4-2|few|-|TRBJ1-5
TGTGCCAGCAGCCAAGATGTGGGGGCGAGACAGCCCCAGCATTTT
CASSQDVGARQPQHF
>TRBV4-1|-|-|TRBJ1-1
TGCGCCAGCAGCCAAGATAGGGCCTCAGGAGGGGCTTTCTTT
CASSQDRASGGAFF
>TRBV3-1/TRBV3-2|-|TRBD2|TRBJ2-2
TGTGCCAGCAGCCTACCCAAGCGGGGGTGTTGCACCGGGGAGCTGTTTTTT
CASSLPKRGCCTGELFF
>TRBV6-4|-|-|TRBJ1-1
TGTGCCAGCAGACAGGGTTACATGAACACTGAAGCTTTCTTT
CASRQGYMNTEAFF